This T cell receptor beta chain was obtained from a study of graft-versus-host responses after intestinal transplantation. Investigators treated the graft tissue so that it released intraepithelial and lamina propria lymphocytes. The CDR3 contains 17 residues. Unmatched junction bases numbered 11, after V lost 0 bases and J lost 6 bases. Looked up from germline, CDR1 is MGHRA and CDR2 is YSYEKL. The repertoire was sequenced with immunoSEQ multiplex PCR; TCRdb's copy has only in-frame clones and lacks some. The sample includes more than 50,000 clones, about nine tenths of them seen just once. This receptor was identified in a human patient who received an intestinal transplant, so some T cells may come from the graft donor. The chain joins TRBV4-1 to TRBJ1-5; 7 bases align to TRBD1. The material sequenced was ileum tissue, taken approximately 370 days after transplant. The CDR3 loop is CASSQEHSGGVFQPQHF. CDR3 DNA sequence: TGCGCCAGCAGCCAAGAGCACTCAGGGGGTGTGTTTCAGCCCCAGCATTTT.